This T cell receptor (beta chain) is drawn from a study of cytomegalovirus exposure and HLA in healthy donors. Both 60 Vbeta primers and 13 Jbeta primers went into the PCR. Sequencing was performed with immunoSEQ multiplex PCR; in TCRdb, only in-frame clones are kept and a portion is missing. The table lists 80,000 to 95,000 clones, with approximately 1% in the top ten. Germline V gene lookup returns CDR1 SGHNT and CDR2 YYREEE (reference sequence). The CDR3 is made up of 15 amino acids. V lost 4 bases, J lost 4 bases, and 17 bases lay in between. A word on this clone: Antigen: not known.

Study-wide points: In vitro testing confirmed a few CMV-associated chains as specific for CMV antigens.

The chain has TRBV5-4 and TRBJ1-1, with D perhaps TRBD1 (5 bases). The sequencing input was PBMCs. This TCR was sampled from a woman aged 25 to 45 in good health and CMV-seronegative. CDR3 loop: CASSALGGGITEAFF. DNA for the CDR3: TGTGCCAGCAGCGCCCTGGGGGGGGGAATCACTGAAGCTTTCTTT.